The present entry profiles one TCR beta chain with its context. Its target antigen remains unknown. No quality values exist for individual bases; no much larger clone is one base distant. These data belong to a study of long-term antiretroviral therapy in people with HIV (dated by TCRdb to the early 2020s). Describing the broader study: The earliest samples were collected about a decade before the 2015 WHO recommendation for immediate ART, when ART was typically delayed until CD4 counts fell. This retrospective serial study examined whether starting ART and sustained HIV suppression were associated with changes in the composition and diversity of the TRB repertoire in peripheral blood. A total of 192 cryopreserved PBMC samples were contributed to the cohort by 30 adults with confirmed HIV infection, with samples collected serially over a mean of roughly six years (range 1-12). Among the approximately 32 participants with HIV, fewer than twelve were female. Test extractions of a monoclonal T-cell line alongside fewer than 40 polyclonal samples showed no cross-contamination during QIAcube processing. General study outcomes and caveats: ART initiation was associated with a significant increase in TRB diversity, but diversity stayed significantly below transplant donor controls even after long-term ART. Because cell numbers in pre-ART samples were limited, unsorted PBMC were profiled instead of sorted CD4+ and CD8+ T cells. CDR3 length ranges in HIV repertoires were narrower than in controls, and network structure suggested an antigen-experienced repertoire with only a slight naive shift after ART. Because PBMC availability was limited, only the TCR beta chain was sequenced, with no alpha chain pairing. Inferences about post-ART repertoire changes were limited because no data were available on ART adherence, viral resistance or therapy changes. The samples span the years 2004 to 2017, and the ART regimens used at that time may not be as effective as current regimens. The repertoire was dominated across all time points by expanded TRB clones identified before ART initiation, although this dominance was seen to fluctuate and to decrease in many PLHIV after ART.

The CDR3 holds 13 amino acids from the cysteine to the phenylalanine. Here the CDR3 DNA is all that survives: 39 bases in frame from base 1. Sequences GTSNPN (CDR1) and SVGIG (CDR2) are obtained from the germline V gene (reference sequence). Participants were included only if at least one PBMC sample before ART initiation and at least two post-ART samples were available. All participants with HIV were treated in the United States of America. Before DNA extraction, cryopreserved samples of 1-10 million PBMC were thawed and washed. At the time of the earliest PBMC sample, participants with HIV were aged between roughly 20 and 55 years. PBMC samples from each participant spanned 1-4 timepoints before ART initiation and 2-8 timepoints after ART initiation, with a median of 7 samples. Serial HIV viral load, CD4+ T-cell count, ART history and demographic data were obtained for every participant. Genomic DNA was extracted from unsorted PBMC with a Qiagen kit on a QIAcube, processed in batches of 12 samples.

The immunoSEQ hsTCRB v3.0 assay was used at survey level resolution to sequence the TRB variable region. A depth of about 35,000-55,000 T-cell genomes per sample was targeted for TRB sequencing. TRB libraries were pooled and sequenced on an Illumina MiSeq using a v3 150-cycle kit. The paper's data handling went like this. Repertoire analysis was run in R within a reproducible Nextflow workflow that covered QC, data transformation and analysis. LymphoSeq2, an R package for AIRR-Seq data exploration, was used to implement custom analyses. After excluding a handful of samples that yielded fewer than 5000 total TRB sequences, fewer than 200 HIV repertoires remained for analysis. Of the approximately 190 retained HIV repertoires, about 61 were collected before and about 130 after ART initiation. Repertoires were downsampled to 5000 TRB nucleotide sequences, and summary statistics were averaged over 100 downsampling iterations. Only TRB sequences with CDR3 regions of at least seven amino acids were retained for analysis. A Shannon entropy-derived clonality score and the Gini coefficient were used to measure diversity. Repertoire networks linked the top 5000 CDR3 amino acid sequences whenever two sequences differed by an edit distance of one. Antigen specificity groups and MHC restriction were predicted for TRB CDR3 amino acid sequences with GLIPH2. To flag known associations with CMV, EBV, HIV or tissue antigens, CDR3 amino acid sequences were compared against VDJdb and McPAS-TCR. Pre-ART, post-ART and control groups were compared with Wilcoxon signed-rank tests and Holm-Bonferroni correction. TCRdb took over this immuneACCESS table, retaining in-frame rearrangements with V and J assigned. Such tables are incomplete; in checked studies, under half of the missing clones stem from an unresolved V gene, and the remainder is unexplained. V, J and clone size are taken as reported in that table, and D and trimming were inferred from the DNA itself. Present in this sample are 7,500 to 10,000 clones, 81% of which were seen just once. Together, the top ten hold approximately 17% of the sample.

The receptor chain draws on TRBV30 and TRBJ2-3; TRBD2 fits 12 bases in the junction. Here the sequenced sample was unsorted PBMCs, taken 0.7 years after starting antiretroviral therapy. This TCR was sampled from a man in his forties with HIV. The CDR3: CASGLAGTDTQYF. The nucleotide sequence is TGTGCTTCCGGACTAGCGGGAACAGATACGCAGTATTTT. The CDR3 plus the reference TRBV30 and TRBJ2-3 genes for the other parts give the full variable domain: SQTIHQWPATLVQPVGSPLSLECTVEGTSNPNLYWYRQAAGRGLQLLFYSVGIGQISSEVPQNLSASRPQDRQFILSSKKLLLSDSGFYLCASGLAGTDTQYFGPGTRLTVL.